The 13 T cell receptor beta chains below all came from one sample that was sequenced in a study of T cell responses to AZD1222 COVID-19 vaccine. The protocol was immunoSEQ multiplex PCR, while the TCRdb copy is restricted to in-frame clones and leaves out a portion. The sample gives 200,000 to 250,000 clones, around 94% of which show up once; around 1.7% is in the top ten. The sequenced sample was peripheral blood, obtained 28 days after the second dose of the MenACWY control vaccine. Receptor source: an adult who received the MenACWY meningococcal vaccine as a control.

This clone was seen once. V and J are TRBV5-4 and TRBJ2-1; possible D gene TRBD2, 6 bases. Germline V gene data show CDR1 as SGHNT and CDR2 as YYREEE (reference sequence). Trimming left V 4 bases short and J 4 bases short, with 15 bases between. This CDR3 is 15 amino acids long. The DNA of the CDR3 is TGTGCCAGCAGCATGGCCGGGACTGGATACAATGAGCAGTTCTTC. This translates into CASSMAGTGYNEQFF.

This clone was recorded only once. The V and J genes are TRBV6-2 or TRBV6-3 and TRBJ1-4, with unresolved D. In germline, CDR1 is MNHEY, CDR2 SVGEGT. This CDR3 spans 14 amino acids. V was shortened by 8 bases and J by 6 bases, with 16 bases between the two germline ends. The CDR3 region has the DNA TGTGCCAGCCGCCTCGGAGGCGGGGATGAAAAACTGTTTTTT. It codes for CASRLGGGDEKLFF.

The gene calls are TRBV9 and TRBJ2-1; the D is unclear. Germline loops: CDR1 SGDLS, CDR2 YYNGEE. Trimming cost V 6 bases and J 4 bases, with 8 bases left between them. The CDR3 extends over 12 amino acids. The CDR3 here is CASNAGYNEQFF. For the CDR3, the DNA is TGTGCCAGCAATGCTGGATACAATGAGCAGTTCTTC.

The rearrangement links TRBV5-4 to TRBJ1-3; the D is unclear. V gave up 0 bases and J gave up 0 bases, with 10 bases separating them. The CDR3 is made up of 16 amino acids. The germline CDR1 and CDR2 sequences are SGHNT and YYREEE (reference sequence). DNA of the CDR3: TGTGCCAGCAGCTTGGAGGTCGGGAGCTCTGGAAACACCATATATTTT. It is translated as CASSLEVGSSGNTIYF.

DNA for the CDR3: TGTGCCACCAGCAGAGATCTGGGACCGGAAGGCTACACCTTC. As protein: CATSRDLGPEGYTF. The chain joins TRBV15 to TRBJ1-2; D possibly corresponds to TRBD1 (5 bases). This CDR3 has 14 amino acids. The germline gives CDR1 LNHNV, CDR2 YYDKDF (reference sequence). V lost 0 bases, J lost 8 bases, and 13 bases lay in between.

The chain is built from TRBV9 and TRBJ2-5; D is unresolved. From germline, CDR1 is SGDLS and CDR2 YYNGEE. CDR3 length: 14 amino acids. V lost 4 bases and J 3 bases, leaving 13 bases between the germline ends. The CDR3 sequence: CASSSPGLEETQYF. The CDR3, as DNA: TGTGCCAGCAGCTCCCCGGGCCTCGAAGAGACCCAGTACTTC.

This clone was observed a single time. The chain combines TRBV28 with TRBJ1-2, with D hard to call. CDR1 is MDHEN and CDR2 is SYDVKM in the germline V gene. The CDR3 runs 15 residues. V gave up 5 bases and J gave up 2 bases, with 15 bases separating them. CDR3 in amino acids: CASSPIFGWNYGYTF. The CDR3 bases are TGTGCCAGCAGTCCCATTTTCGGGTGGAACTATGGCTACACCTTC.

The chain links TRBV24-1 to TRBJ1-2; 7 bases align to TRBD1. There are 17 residues in the CDR3. Germline CDR1 KGHDR, CDR2 SFDVKD. V was clipped by 4 bases and J by 8 bases; unmatched bases: 18. The CDR3 spells CATSDRPWTGPWRGYTF. The CDR3 nucleotides are TGTGCCACCAGTGACCGCCCTTGGACAGGACCCTGGCGAGGCTACACCTTC.

This rearrangement joins TRBV24-1 to TRBJ2-5; TRBD1 might be the D (5 bases). Trimming took off 4 bases at V and 0 bases at J, with 11 bases between the two ends. Germline CDR1 KGHDR, CDR2 SFDVKD. This CDR3 is built from 15 residues. CDR3 region: CATSDPAGYQETQYF. The CDR3, as DNA: TGTGCCACCAGTGACCCGGCAGGGTACCAAGAGACCCAGTACTTC.

The chain carries TRBV28 and TRBJ2-1; D not certain. The CDR3 runs to 11 residues. Germline V gives CDR1 MDHEN, CDR2 SYDVKM. Deletions cut 4 bases from V and 10 bases from J, with 8 bases between. The chain's CDR3 is CASSSWAEQFF. The CDR3 region has the DNA TGTGCCAGCAGTTCGTGGGCCGAGCAGTTCTTC. The variable domain in full, completed from reference TRBV28 and TRBJ2-1, reads DVKVTQSSRYLVKRTGEKVFLECVQDMDHENMFWYRQDPGLGLRLIYFSYDVKMKEKGDIPEGYSVSREKKERFSLILESASTNQTSMYLCASSSWAEQFFGPGTRLTVL.

In its sample, this clone was seen many times. In nucleotides, the CDR3 is TGTGCCAGCAGTTACTTTCGACAGGGCAGGCCTTTCTTT. It specifies CASSYFRQGRPFF. The chain has TRBV6-5 and TRBJ1-1; TRBD1 agrees at 7 bases. Unmatched junction bases numbered 8, after V lost 1 base and J lost 12 bases. In germline, CDR1 is MNHEY, CDR2 SVGAGI. This CDR3 has 13 amino acids.

J is TRBJ2-2 and V is TRBV5-4, with 10 bases lining up with TRBD2. CDR1 and CDR2 (germline): SGHNT, YYREEE (reference sequence). V gave up 0 bases and J gave up 0 bases; unmatched junction bases: 2. CDR3 length equals 17 residues. CDR3 DNA: TGTGCCAGCAGCTTGGACGGACTAGCGGCGAACACCGGGGAGCTGTTTTTT. Translating gives CASSLDGLAANTGELFF.

The V call is TRBV7-2, the J call TRBJ2-7; D not resolved. The germline V gene has CDR1 SGHTA and CDR2 FQGNSA. V lost 1 base and J 5 bases, leaving 3 bases between the germline ends. This CDR3 is 11 amino acids long. CDR3 DNA: TGTGCCAGCAGCTTAGGGGACGAGCAGTACTTC. It yields the protein CASSLGDEQYF.